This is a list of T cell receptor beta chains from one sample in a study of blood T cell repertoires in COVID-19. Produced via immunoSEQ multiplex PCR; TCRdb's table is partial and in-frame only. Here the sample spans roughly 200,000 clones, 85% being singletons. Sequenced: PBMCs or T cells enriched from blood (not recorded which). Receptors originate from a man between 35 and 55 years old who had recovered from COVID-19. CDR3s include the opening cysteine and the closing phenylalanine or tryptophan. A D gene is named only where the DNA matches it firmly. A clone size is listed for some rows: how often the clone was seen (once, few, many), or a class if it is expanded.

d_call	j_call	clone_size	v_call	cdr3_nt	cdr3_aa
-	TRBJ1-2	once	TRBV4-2	TGTGCCAGCAGCCCGATTTTACAGGGCCGCCATGGCTACACCTTC	CASSPILQGRHGYTF
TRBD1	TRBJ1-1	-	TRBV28	TGTGCCAGCCCGGGACAGGGGGCGGCCACTGAAGCTTTCTTT	CASPGQGAATEAFF
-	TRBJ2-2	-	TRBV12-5	TGTGCTAGTGGTTTGGGGACAATCGCGAACACCGGGGAGCTGTTTTTT	CASGLGTIANTGELFF
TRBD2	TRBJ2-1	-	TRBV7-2	TGTGCCAGCAGCTTGAGCGGGAGCTCCTACAATGAGCAGTTCTTC	CASSLSGSSYNEQFF
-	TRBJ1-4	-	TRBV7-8	TGTGCCAGCAGCTTAGGTGGGGGAGGGCCCGGTGAAAAACTGTTTTTT	CASSLGGGGPGEKLFF
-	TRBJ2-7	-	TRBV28	TGTGCCAGCAGTCTAGGGGACGAGCAGTACTTC	CASSLGDEQYF
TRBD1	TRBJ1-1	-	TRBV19	TGTGCCAGTAGCAGCCGACAGGGAAAGAACACTGAAGCTTTCTTT	CASSSRQGKNTEAFF
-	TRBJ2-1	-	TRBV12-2	TGTGCAAGTCGCCTAGAGGGACTAGCCCTCAATGAGCAGTTCTTC	CASRLEGLALNEQFF
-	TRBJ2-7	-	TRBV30	TGTGCCTGGAGTCGGGGGATGCACTACGAGCAGTACTTC	CAWSRGMHYEQYF
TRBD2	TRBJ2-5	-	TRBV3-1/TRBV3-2	TGTGCCAGCAGCCCAGCGGGAAGGCAAGAGACCCAGTACTTC	CASSPAGRQETQYF
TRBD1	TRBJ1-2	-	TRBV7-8	TGTGCCAGCAGCTTCCGGGACAGGGGTACCTATGGCTACACCTTC	CASSFRDRGTYGYTF
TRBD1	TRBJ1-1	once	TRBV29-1	TGCAGCATCAAGGACAGGGTAGAAGCTTTCTTT	CSIKDRVEAFF
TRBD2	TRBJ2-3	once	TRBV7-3	TGTGCCAGCAGCCCTTTAGCGGGAGGGGCTGATACGCAGTATTTT	CASSPLAGGADTQYF
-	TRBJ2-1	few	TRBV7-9	TGTGCCAGCACCCTGGGCGGGGTTTACAATGAGCAGTTCTTC	CASTLGGVYNEQFF
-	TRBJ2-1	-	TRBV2	TGTGCCAGCAGTGGAGTCAGCGGGTACTACAATGAGCAGTTCTTC	CASSGVSGYYNEQFF
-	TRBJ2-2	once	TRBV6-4	TGTGCCAGCAGTCCGGGACAAGGGGCCGGGGAGCTGTTTTTT	CASSPGQGAGELFF
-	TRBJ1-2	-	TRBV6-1	TGTGCCAGCAGTGATCCACGGGGTCCCTTTGCGGGGCCAGGCTACACCTTC	CASSDPRGPFAGPGYTF
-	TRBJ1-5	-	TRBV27	TGTGCCAGCACTGAAGGAGTGGGTCAGCCCCAGCATTTT	CASTEGVGQPQHF
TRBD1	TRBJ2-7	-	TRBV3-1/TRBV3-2	TGTGCCAGCAGCCAAGAAGTGACAGGGCCTCACGAGCAGTACTTC	CASSQEVTGPHEQYF
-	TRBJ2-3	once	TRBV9	TGTGCCAGCAGCTCCTCAGCGGCTAGCACAGATACGCAGTATTTT	CASSSSAASTDTQYF
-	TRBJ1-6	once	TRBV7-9	TGTGCCAGCAGCTTAGAACAGGGTAATTCACCCCTCCACTTT	CASSLEQGNSPLHF
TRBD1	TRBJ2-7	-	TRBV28	TGTGCCAGCATTTCGGGACAGGGCTACTACGAGCAGTACTTC	CASISGQGYYEQYF
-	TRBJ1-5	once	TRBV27	TGTGCCAGCAGTCCTAATAGCAATCAGCCCCAGCATTTT	CASSPNSNQPQHF
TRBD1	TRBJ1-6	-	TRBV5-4	TGTGCCAGCAGGATGGATGGGACAGGGAAGAATTCACCCCTCCACTTT	CASRMDGTGKNSPLHF
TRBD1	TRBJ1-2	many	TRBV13	TGTGCCAGCAGCTTCGGTGGGGGGACAGGGGCGTATAACTATGGCTACACCTTC	CASSFGGGTGAYNYGYTF
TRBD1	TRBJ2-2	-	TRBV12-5	TGTGCTAGTGGTTTGGCAGGGGGCGCGGGCACCGGGGAGCTGTTTTTT	CASGLAGGAGTGELFF
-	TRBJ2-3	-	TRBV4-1	TGCGCCAGCAGCCAAGTTTGGCTCCGCACAGATACGCAGTATTTT	CASSQVWLRTDTQYF
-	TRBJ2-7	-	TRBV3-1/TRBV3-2	TGTGCCAGCAGCCCCCAGCGCGAGGGTGCCTACGAGCAGTACTTC	CASSPQREGAYEQYF
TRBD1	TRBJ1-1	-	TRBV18	TGTGCCAGCTCACCACCGGACAGGGCAGGGGGAGCTTTCTTT	CASSPPDRAGGAFF
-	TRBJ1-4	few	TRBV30	TGTGCCTGGAGTCATGTATTGGGGCCAGGGGAAAAACTGTTTTTT	CAWSHVLGPGEKLFF
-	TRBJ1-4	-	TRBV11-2	TGTGCCAGCAGCTTAGATTTTCGCCTTATACTCCTCAATAATGAAAAACTGTTTTTT	CASSLDFRLILLNNEKLFF
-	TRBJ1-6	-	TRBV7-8	TGTGCCAGCAGCTTAGCGAGACAGGCGACCTATAATTCACCCCTCCACTTT	CASSLARQATYNSPLHF
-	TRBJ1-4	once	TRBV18	TGTGCCAGCTCACCACGTACGGGAGAGGGAAATGAAAAACTGTTTTTT	CASSPRTGEGNEKLFF
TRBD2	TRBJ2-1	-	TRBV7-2	TGTGCCAGCAGCTGGGCTAGCGGGATAAACAATGAGCAGTTCTTC	CASSWASGINNEQFF
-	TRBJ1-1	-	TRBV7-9	TGTGCCAGCAGCCCGACTACCAGGGAAGCTTTCTTT	CASSPTTREAFF
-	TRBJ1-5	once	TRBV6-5	TGTGCCAGCAGAAGCTCTTATAGCAATCAGCCCCAGCATTTT	CASRSSYSNQPQHF
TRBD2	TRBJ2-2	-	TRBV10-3	TGTGCCATCAGTGAGCGTCAAACTAGCGCCTACACCGGGGAGCTGTTTTTT	CAISERQTSAYTGELFF
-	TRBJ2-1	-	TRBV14	TGTGCCAGCAGCCAAGAGGGTCTAGGGCAGTTCTTC	CASSQEGLGQFF
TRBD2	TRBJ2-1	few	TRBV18	TGTGCCAGCTCACCGACTAGCGGGAAAGCGGCTGAGCAGTTCTTC	CASSPTSGKAAEQFF
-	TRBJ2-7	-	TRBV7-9	TGTGCCAGCAGCCATGTCTATAGCGGCTCCTACGAGCAGTACTTC	CASSHVYSGSYEQYF
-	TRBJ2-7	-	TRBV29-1	TGCAGCGTTAGGACAGACTCCTACGAGCAGTACTTC	CSVRTDSYEQYF
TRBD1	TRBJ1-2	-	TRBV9	TGTGCCAGCAGCGACCGACAGGGGGCAGGGTATGGCTACACCTTC	CASSDRQGAGYGYTF
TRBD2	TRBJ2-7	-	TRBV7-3	TGTGCCAGCAGCTGCCCCAGCGGGATTTACGAGCAGTACTTC	CASSCPSGIYEQYF
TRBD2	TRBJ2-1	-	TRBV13	TGTGCCAGCAGCTCCGGGACTAGCGGGGAAGCTACCTCCTACTACAATGAGCAGTTCTTC	CASSSGTSGEATSYYNEQFF